The entry that follows covers one T cell receptor (beta chain) sequence. Cohort placement rested on clinical history that participants reported themselves. In the 2 weeks before study entry, exposed participants met a COVID-19 case, which was PCR-confirmed or clinician-diagnosed. Trimming left V 5 bases short and J 5 bases short, with 16 bases between. Germline V gene data show CDR1 as MNHEY and CDR2 as SMNVEV (reference sequence). This CDR3 contains 15 residues. These data are taken from a study of blood T cell repertoires in COVID-19. Study background: PBMCs, B-cell-depleted T cells, or T cells were the source of the cDNA or gDNA that made up the material.

TCRdb keeps only in-frame clones here, not all; method: immunoSEQ multiplex PCR. The sample has about 220,000 clones, almost 90% seen once; the top ten hold about 16%. The rearrangement links TRBV27 to TRBJ2-1, with TRBD2 as a possible D gene (5 bases). The receptor was isolated from a man aged 25-40 years who had been exposed to COVID-19. Material for sequencing was PBMCs or T cells enriched from blood (not recorded which). The CDR3 protein is CASSPPGVRNNEQFF. CDR3 nucleotide sequence: TGTGCCAGCAGTCCCCCCGGGGTTAGAAACAATGAGCAGTTCTTC.